This T cell receptor (beta chain) was recovered during a study of blood T cell repertoires in COVID-19. Study at large: The origin of the acute and convalescent COVID-19 samples was the United States, Italy and Spain. Sources were T cells, B-cell-depleted T cells, or PBMCs; the material itself was cDNA or gDNA.

The V and J ends lost 3 bases and 7 bases, in that order; junction bases with no gene match: 6. This CDR3 is built from 15 residues. CDR1 is KGHDR, CDR2 SFDVKD, per germline. Under the authors' procedure: The authors estimated nucleated cell counts from reference gene primer amplification. Assay used: immunoSEQ multiplex PCR; TCRdb lists only in-frame clones, some missing. V, J and clone size derive from that table, while D and trimming were established from the DNA sequence. The sample includes roughly 340,000 clones, approximately 89% of them seen just once. J is TRBJ1-1 and V is TRBV24-1; 11 bases are shared with TRBD1. The specimen was peripheral blood. The receptor was derived from a woman aged 18-35 years who had recovered from COVID-19. The CDR3 nucleotides read TGTGCCACCAGTGATCCGCGGACAGGGGGCAGTGAAGCTTTCTTT. Protein sequence: CATSDPRTGGSEAFF.